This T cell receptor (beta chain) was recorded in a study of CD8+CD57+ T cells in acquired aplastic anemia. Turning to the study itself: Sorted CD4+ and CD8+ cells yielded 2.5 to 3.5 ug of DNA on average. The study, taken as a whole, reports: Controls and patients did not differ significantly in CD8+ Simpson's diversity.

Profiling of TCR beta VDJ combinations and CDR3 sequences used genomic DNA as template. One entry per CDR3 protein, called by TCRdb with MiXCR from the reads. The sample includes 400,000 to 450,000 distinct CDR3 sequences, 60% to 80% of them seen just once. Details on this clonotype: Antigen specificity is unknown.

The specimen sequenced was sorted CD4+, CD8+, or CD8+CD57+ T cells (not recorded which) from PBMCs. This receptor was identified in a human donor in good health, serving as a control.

This chain's CDR3 is CASSVGTSGGHRTDTQYF. CDR3 DNA sequence: TGTGCCAGCAGCGTAGGGACTAGCGGGGGACATCGCACAGATACGCAGTATTTT. The rearrangement joins TRBV9 to TRBJ2-3; TRBD2 matches at 13 bases. Per germline, CDR1 SGDLS and CDR2 YYNGEE. Trimming cost V 0 bases and J 1 base; bases outside gene matches: 5. CDR3 size: 18 residues.